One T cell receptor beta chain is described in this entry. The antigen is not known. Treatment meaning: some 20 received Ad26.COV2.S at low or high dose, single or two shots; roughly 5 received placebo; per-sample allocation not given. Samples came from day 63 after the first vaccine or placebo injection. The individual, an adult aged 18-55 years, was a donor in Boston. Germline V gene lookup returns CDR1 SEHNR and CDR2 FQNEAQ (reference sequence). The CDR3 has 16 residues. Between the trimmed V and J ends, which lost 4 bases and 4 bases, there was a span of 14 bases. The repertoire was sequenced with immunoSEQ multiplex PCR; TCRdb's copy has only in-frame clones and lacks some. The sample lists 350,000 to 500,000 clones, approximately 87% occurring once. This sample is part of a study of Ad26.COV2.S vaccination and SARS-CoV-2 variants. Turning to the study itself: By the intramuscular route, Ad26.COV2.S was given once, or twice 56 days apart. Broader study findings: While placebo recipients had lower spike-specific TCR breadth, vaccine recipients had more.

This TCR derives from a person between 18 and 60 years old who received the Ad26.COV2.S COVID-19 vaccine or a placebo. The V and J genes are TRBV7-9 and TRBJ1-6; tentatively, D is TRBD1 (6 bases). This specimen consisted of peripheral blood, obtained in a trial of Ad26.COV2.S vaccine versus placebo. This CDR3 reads CASSSEGGPYNSPLHF. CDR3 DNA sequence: TGTGCCAGCAGCTCAGAGGGGGGACCTTATAATTCACCCCTCCACTTT.